The entry that follows covers one T cell receptor beta chain sequence. The record originates from a study of blood T cell repertoires in COVID-19. TCRdb's copy holds only in-frame clones and misses some; the assay was immunoSEQ multiplex PCR. The sample carries tens of thousands of clones, about nine tenths recorded once. This TCR came from a man over 45 with active or convalescent COVID-19. Sample: peripheral blood.

CDR3 region: CASSLVQGSSYEQYF. CDR3 DNA: TGTGCCAGCAGCTTAGTGCAGGGGAGCTCCTACGAGCAGTACTTC. The chain employs TRBV7-2 and TRBJ2-7; maybe TRBD1 (6 bases). V dropped 1 base and J dropped 0 bases, with 10 bases sitting between them. Germline CDR1 is SGHTA and CDR2 is FQGNSA. CDR3 length: 15 residues.